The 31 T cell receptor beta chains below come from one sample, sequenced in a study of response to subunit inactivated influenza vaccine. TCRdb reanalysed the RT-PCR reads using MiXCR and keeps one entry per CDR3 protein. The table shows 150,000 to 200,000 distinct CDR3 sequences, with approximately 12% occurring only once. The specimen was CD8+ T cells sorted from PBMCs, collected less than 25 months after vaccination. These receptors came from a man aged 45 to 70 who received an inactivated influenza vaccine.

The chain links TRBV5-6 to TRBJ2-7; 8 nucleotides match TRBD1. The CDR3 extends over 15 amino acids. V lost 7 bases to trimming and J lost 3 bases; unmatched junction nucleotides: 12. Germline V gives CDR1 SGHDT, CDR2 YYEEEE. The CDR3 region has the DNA TGTGCCAGCGGCCCCGGGCCAGGGGGCTTCTACGAGCAGTACTTC. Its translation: CASGPGPGGFYEQYF.

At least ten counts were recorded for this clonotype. The CDR3 DNA reads TGCAGCGTTGAAGAGCCTCCTAGAGACAATGAGCAGTTCTTC. Amino acids: CSVEEPPRDNEQFF. This chain connects TRBV29-1 to TRBJ2-1; no definite D call. Germline CDR1 reads SQVTM; CDR2 reads ANQGSEA. V was pared by 0 bases and J by 5 bases, with 11 bases between. The CDR3 runs to 14 residues.

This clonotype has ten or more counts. CDR3 residues: CASSEGPGDTGELFF. CDR3 coding DNA: TGTGCCAGCAGTGAGGGCCCAGGGGACACCGGGGAGCTGTTTTTT. The rearrangement links TRBV6-4 to TRBJ2-2, with D perhaps matching TRBD1 (6 bases). Germline V CDR1 and CDR2: MRHNA, SNTAGT. V was pared by 3 bases and J by 3 bases, with 11 bases between. The CDR3 is 15 amino acids.

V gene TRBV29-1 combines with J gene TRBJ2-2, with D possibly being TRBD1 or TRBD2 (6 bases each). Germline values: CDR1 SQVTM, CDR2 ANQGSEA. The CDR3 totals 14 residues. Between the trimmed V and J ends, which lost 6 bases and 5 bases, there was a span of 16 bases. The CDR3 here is CSVKTGGGTGELFF. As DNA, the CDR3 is TGCAGCGTAAAAACCGGGGGCGGAACCGGGGAGCTGTTTTTT.

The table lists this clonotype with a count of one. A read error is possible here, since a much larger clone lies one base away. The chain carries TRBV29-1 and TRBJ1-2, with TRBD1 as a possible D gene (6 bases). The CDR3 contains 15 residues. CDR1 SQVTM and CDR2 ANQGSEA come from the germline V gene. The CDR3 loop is CGVEGIEDRTYGYTF. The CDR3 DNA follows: TGCGGCGTGGAGGGGATTGAGGACAGAACCTATGGCTACACCTTC.

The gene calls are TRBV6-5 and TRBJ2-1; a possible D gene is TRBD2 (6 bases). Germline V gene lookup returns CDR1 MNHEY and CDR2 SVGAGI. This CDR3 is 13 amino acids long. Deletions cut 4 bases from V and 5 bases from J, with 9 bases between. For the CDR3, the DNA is TGTGCCAGCAGTTCCGGACTAAACAATGAGCAGTTCTTC. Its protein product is CASSSGLNNEQFF.

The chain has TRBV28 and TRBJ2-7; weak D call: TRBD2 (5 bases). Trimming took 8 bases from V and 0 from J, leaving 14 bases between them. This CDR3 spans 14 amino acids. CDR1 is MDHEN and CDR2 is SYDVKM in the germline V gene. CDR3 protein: CASLGASNSYEQYF. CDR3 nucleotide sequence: TGTGCCAGCCTCGGCGCTAGCAACTCCTACGAGCAGTACTTC. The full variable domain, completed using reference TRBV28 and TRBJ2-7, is DVKVTQSSRYLVKRTGEKVFLECVQDMDHENMFWYRQDPGLGLRLIYFSYDVKMKEKGDIPEGYSVSREKKERFSLILESASTNQTSMYLCASLGASNSYEQYFGPGTRLTVT.

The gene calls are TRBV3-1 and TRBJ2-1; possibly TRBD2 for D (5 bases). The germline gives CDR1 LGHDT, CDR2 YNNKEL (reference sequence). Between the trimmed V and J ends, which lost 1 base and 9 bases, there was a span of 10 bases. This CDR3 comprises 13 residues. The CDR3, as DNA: TGTGCCAGCAGCCAAGTATTCCGGGGTGAGCAGTTCTTC. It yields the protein CASSQVFRGEQFF.

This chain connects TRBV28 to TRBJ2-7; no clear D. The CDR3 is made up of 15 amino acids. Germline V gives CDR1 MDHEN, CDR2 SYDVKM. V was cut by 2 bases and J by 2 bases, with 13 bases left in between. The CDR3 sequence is CASSLRVGVPYEQYF. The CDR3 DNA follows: TGTGCCAGCAGTTTACGTGTTGGGGTCCCCTACGAGCAGTACTTC.

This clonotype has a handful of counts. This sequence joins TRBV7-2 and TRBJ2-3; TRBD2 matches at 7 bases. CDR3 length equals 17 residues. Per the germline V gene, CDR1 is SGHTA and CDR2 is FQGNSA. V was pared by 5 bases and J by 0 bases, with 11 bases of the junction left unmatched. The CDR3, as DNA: TGTGCCAGCAGCCGACGTCTAGCGGAGCAGAGCACAGATACGCAGTATTTT. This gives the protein CASSRRLAEQSTDTQYF.

The CDR3 sequence: CASSVATGFAYEQYF. In DNA form, the CDR3 reads TGTGCCAGCAGCGTAGCTACGGGGTTTGCCTACGAGCAGTACTTC. The chain combines TRBV9 with TRBJ2-7; maybe TRBD2 (5 bases). The CDR3 spans 15 residues. Germline V gives CDR1 SGDLS, CDR2 YYNGEE. V was cut by 0 bases and J by 2 bases, with 12 bases left in between. Full variable domain (missing parts from reference TRBV9 and TRBJ2-7): DSGVTQTPKHLITATGQRVTLRCSPRSGDLSVYWYQQSLDQGLQFLIQYYNGEERAKGNILERFSAQQFPDLHSELNLSSLELGDSALYFCASSVATGFAYEQYFGPGTRLTVT.

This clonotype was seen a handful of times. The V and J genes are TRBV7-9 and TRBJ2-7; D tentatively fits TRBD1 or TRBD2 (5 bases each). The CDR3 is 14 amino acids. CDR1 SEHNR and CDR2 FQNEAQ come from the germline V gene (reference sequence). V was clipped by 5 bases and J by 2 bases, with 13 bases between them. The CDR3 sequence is CASSPGRTPYEQYF. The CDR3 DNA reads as TGTGCCAGCAGCCCGGGACGGACCCCCTACGAGCAGTACTTC.

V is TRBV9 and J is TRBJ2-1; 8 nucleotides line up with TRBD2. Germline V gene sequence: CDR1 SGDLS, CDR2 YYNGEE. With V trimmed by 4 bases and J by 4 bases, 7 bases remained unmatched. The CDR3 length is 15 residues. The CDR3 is CASSTSGGAYNEQFF. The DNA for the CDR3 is TGTGCCAGCAGCACCAGCGGGGGCGCGTACAATGAGCAGTTCTTC.

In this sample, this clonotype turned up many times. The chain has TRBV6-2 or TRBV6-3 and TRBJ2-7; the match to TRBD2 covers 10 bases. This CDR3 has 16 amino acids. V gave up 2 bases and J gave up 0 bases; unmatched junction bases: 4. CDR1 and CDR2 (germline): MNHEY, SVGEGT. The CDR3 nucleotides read TGTGCCAGCAGTTACAGCCCTAGCGGGAGCTCCTACGAGCAGTACTTC. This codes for CASSYSPSGSSYEQYF.

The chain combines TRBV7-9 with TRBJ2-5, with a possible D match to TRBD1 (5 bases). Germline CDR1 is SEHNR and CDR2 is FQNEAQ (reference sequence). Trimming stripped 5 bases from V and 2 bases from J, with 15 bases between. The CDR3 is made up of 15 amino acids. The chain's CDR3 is CASSPPRGTQETQYF. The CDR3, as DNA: TGTGCCAGCAGCCCACCTAGGGGAACACAAGAGACCCAGTACTTC.

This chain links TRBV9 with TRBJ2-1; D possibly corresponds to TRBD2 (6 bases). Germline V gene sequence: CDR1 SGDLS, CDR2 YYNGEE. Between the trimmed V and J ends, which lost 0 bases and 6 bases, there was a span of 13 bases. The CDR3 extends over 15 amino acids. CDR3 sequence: CASSVELALGNEQFF. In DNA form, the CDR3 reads TGTGCCAGCAGCGTAGAACTAGCCCTAGGCAATGAGCAGTTCTTC.

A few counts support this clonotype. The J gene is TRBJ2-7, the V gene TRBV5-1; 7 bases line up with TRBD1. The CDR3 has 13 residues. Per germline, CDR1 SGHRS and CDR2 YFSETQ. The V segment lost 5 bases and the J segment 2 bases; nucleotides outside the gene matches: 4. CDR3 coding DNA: TGCGCCAGCAGGGAAGACAGGGCCTACGAGCAGTACTTC. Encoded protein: CASREDRAYEQYF.

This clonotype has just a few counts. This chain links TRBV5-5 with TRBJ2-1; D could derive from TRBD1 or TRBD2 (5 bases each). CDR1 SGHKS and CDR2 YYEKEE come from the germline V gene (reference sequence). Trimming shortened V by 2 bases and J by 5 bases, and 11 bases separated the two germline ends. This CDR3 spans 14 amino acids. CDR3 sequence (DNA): TGTGCCAGCAGCTTCCTCGGGGCCAACAATGAGCAGTTCTTC. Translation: CASSFLGANNEQFF.

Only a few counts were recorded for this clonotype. CDR3: CASSLFTGGVYEQYF. CDR3 coding DNA: TGTGCCAGCAGCTTATTTACAGGGGGCGTTTACGAGCAGTACTTC. The rearrangement uses TRBV9 and TRBJ2-7, with 9 bases aligning to TRBD1. The trim removed 4 bases at V and 4 bases at J, leaving 9 bases unmatched. Germline CDR1 reads SGDLS; CDR2 reads YYNGEE. The CDR3 loop spans 15 amino acids.

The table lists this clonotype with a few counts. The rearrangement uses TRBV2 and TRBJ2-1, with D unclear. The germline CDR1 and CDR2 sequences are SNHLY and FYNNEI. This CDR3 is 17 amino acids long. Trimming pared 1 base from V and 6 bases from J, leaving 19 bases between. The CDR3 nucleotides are TGTGCCAGCAGTGAAGTTGGGGTATCGGCAATGGGCAATGAGCAGTTCTTC. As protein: CASSEVGVSAMGNEQFF.

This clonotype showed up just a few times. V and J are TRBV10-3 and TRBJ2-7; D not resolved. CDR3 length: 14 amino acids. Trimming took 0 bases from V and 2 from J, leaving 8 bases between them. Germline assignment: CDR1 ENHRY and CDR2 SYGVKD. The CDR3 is CAISESLRAYEQYF. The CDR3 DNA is TGTGCCATCAGTGAGTCCTTACGGGCCTACGAGCAGTACTTC.

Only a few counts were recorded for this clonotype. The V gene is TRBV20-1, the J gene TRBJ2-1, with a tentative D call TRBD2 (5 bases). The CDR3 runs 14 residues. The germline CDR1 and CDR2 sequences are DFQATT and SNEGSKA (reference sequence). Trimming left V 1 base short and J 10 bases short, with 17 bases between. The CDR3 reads CSARGVTIGKEQFF. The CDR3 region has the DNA TGCAGTGCTAGAGGGGTGACAATCGGGAAGGAGCAGTTCTTC.

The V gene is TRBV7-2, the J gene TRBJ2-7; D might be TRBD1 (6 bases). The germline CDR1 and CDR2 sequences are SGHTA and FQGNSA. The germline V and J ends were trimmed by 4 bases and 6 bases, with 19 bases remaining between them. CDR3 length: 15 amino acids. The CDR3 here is CASSSLRRGSFEQYF. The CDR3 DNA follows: TGTGCCAGCAGCTCCCTCCGCAGGGGTTCGTTCGAGCAGTACTTC.

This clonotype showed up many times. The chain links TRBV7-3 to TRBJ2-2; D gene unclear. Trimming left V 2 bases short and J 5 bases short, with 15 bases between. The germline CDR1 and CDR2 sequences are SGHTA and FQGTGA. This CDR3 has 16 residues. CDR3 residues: CASSLASRAWTGELFF. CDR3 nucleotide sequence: TGTGCCAGCAGCTTAGCGTCCCGGGCGTGGACCGGGGAGCTGTTTTTT. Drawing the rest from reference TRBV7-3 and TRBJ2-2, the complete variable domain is GAGVSQTPSNKVTEKGKYVELRCDPISGHTALYWYRQSLGQGPEFLIYFQGTGAADDSGLPNDRFFAVRPEGSVSTLKIQRTERGDSAVYLCASSLASRAWTGELFFGEGSRLTVL.

CDR3 DNA sequence: TGCAGCGTTTGGGCAGGGGAGGCCCAGTACTTC. It specifies CSVWAGEAQYF. V usage is TRBV29-1 and J usage is TRBJ2-5; D possibly uses TRBD1 or TRBD2 (6 bases each). Between the trimmed V and J ends, which lost 5 bases and 9 bases, there was a span of 13 bases. The germline CDR1 and CDR2 sequences are SQVTM and ANQGSEA. The CDR3 totals 11 residues.

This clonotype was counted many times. DNA for the CDR3: TGCGCCAGCAGCCAAGACCCTGATCGGGACACCGGGGAGCTGTTTTTT. It encodes CASSQDPDRDTGELFF. This chain connects TRBV4-3 to TRBJ2-2, with D unclear. The CDR3 has 16 amino acids. CDR1 and CDR2 from the germline V gene are LGHNA and YSLEER. Trimming took off 0 bases at V and 3 bases at J, with 11 bases between the two ends.

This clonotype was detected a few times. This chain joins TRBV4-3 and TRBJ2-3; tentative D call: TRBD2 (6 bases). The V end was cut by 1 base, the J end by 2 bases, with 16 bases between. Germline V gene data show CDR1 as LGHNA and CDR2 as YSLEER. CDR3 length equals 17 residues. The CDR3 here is CASSQGWVGGITDTQYF. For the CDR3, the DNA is TGCGCCAGCAGCCAAGGATGGGTCGGGGGTATCACAGATACGCAGTATTTT.

The CDR3 region has the DNA TGTGCCAGCAGCGTAGGGCCCCTTCCCTACAATGAGCAGTTCTTC. Translated, it gives CASSVGPLPYNEQFF. The chain uses TRBV9 and TRBJ2-1, with no clear D. The length of the CDR3 is 15 residues. Germline V gene sequence: CDR1 SGDLS, CDR2 YYNGEE. Between the trimmed V and J ends, which lost 0 bases and 2 bases, there was a span of 9 bases. The full variable domain, completed using reference TRBV9 and TRBJ2-1, is DSGVTQTPKHLITATGQRVTLRCSPRSGDLSVYWYQQSLDQGLQFLIQYYNGEERAKGNILERFSAQQFPDLHSELNLSSLELGDSALYFCASSVGPLPYNEQFFGPGTRLTVL.

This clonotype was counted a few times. CDR3 region: CASSPQWGSGNEQFF. The CDR3 DNA reads TGTGCCAGCAGCCCCCAGTGGGGGAGCGGTAATGAGCAGTTCTTC. V usage is TRBV3-1 and J usage is TRBJ2-1, with D possibly being TRBD1 or TRBD2 (5 bases each). Germline-derived CDR1 and CDR2 are LGHDT and YNNKEL (reference sequence). There are 15 residues in the CDR3. The ends were cut back, 4 bases at V and 7 bases at J, with 17 bases in the middle.

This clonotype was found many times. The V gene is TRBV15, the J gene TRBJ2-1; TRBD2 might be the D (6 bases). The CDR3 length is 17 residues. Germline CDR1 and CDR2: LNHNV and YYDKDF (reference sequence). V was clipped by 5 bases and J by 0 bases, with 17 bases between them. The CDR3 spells CATSPVVAESSYNEQFF. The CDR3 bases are TGTGCCACCAGCCCCGTGGTAGCGGAGAGCTCCTACAATGAGCAGTTCTTC. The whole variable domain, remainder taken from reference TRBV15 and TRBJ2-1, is DAMVIQNPRYQVTQFGKPVTLSCSQTLNHNVMYWYQQKSSQAPKLLFHYYDKDFNNEADTPDNFQSRRPNTSFCFLDIRSPGLGDTAMYLCATSPVVAESSYNEQFFGPGTRLTVL.

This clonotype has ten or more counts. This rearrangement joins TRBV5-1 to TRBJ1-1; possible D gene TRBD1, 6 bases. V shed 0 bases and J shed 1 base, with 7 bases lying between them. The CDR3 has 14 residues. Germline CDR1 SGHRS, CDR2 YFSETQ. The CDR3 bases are TGCGCCAGCAGCTTGGTACAGGGGAACACTGAAGCTTTCTTT. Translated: CASSLVQGNTEAFF.